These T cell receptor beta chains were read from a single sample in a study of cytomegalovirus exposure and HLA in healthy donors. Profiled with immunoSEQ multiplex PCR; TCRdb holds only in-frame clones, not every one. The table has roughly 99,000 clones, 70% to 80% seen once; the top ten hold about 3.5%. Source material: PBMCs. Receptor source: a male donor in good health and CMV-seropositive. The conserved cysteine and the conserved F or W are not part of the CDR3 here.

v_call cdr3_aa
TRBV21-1 ASSIVTGGSTEAF
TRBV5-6 ASSLGRGKYGYT
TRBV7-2 ASSLRRGRSPDTQY
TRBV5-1 ASSLGGSDGETQY
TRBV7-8 ASSLLTGDRNEQY
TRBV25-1 ASSEGARGGYT
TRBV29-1 SGGQTSYEQY
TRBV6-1 ASSSDSNGYT
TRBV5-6 ASSLEGAHGYT
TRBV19 ASSMSGSGNTIY
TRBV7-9 ASSLTEGLAISYEQY
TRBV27 ASSFDRAGANVLT
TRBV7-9 ASGRRQSYEQY
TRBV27 ASSPTGSRGYT
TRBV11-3 ASSLVRQGEAF
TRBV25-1 ASSENRRFAEAF
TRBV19 ASSSPGTGPYEQY
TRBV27 ASSLGQGLTYEQY
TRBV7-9 ASSPDSNPNGYT
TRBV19 ASTKTGRDEKLF
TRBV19 ASSGGRGSNSPLH
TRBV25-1 ASRLGDTQY
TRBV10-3 AISGGGTQY
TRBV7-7 ASSLQDSPGGEQF
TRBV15 ATSIQIGREQPQH
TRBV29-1 SVLLTVTSRFGTDTQY
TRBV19 ATLGGVDGYT
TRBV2 ASRGLNQPQH
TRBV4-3 ASSQEPRTGVPYEQY
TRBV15 ATSADRVYGYT
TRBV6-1 ASSEVAGGHYGYT
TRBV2 ASSRDRNSPLH
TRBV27 ASSWGRGGYNEQF
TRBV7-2 ASSRQRGSTDTQY
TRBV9 ASSVGLGALGDTEAF
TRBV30 AGPRTGGETQY
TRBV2 ASSVNRETEAF
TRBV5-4 ASSSSGTRGGELF
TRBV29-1 SAGTSGGRGNEQF
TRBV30 AWSVPGSGSNQPQH
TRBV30 AWSVLGSTKNIQY
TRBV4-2 VSSFTGQGRYGGGYT
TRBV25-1 ASSESLRNSPLH
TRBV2 ASGATAANEKLF
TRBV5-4 ASSLAGTGRELF
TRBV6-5 ASSLAGDDEKLF
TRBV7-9 ASSSQGAINYGYT
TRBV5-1 ASSPVTGSTDTQY